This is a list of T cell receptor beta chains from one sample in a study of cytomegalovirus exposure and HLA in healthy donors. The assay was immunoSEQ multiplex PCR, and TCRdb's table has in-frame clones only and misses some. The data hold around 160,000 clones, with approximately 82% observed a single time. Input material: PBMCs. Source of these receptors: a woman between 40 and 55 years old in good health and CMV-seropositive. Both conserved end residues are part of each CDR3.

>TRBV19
CASSMRGRGGQPQHF
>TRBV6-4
CASKPGLESDEQFF
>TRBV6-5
CASSARTGNTGELFF
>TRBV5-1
CASTFGGGSGGTQYF
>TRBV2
CASSGPGGGSPLHF
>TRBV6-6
CASSRLDRDNEKLFF
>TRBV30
CAWSGGARLSEQYF
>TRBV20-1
CSAGGGYGYTF
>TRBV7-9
CASSLSGGWASGSNEQFF
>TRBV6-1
CASSDPSTGLDTDTQYF
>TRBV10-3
CAISGTSGSRGTDTQYF
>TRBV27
CASSLTYSGSWKTQYF
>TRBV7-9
CASSLGGGGQSYGYTF
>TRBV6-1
CASSGTQGARRNEQFF
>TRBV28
CASSLSGTSGGYADTQYF
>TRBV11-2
CASSFLPSNTEAFF
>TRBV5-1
CASSLGLRTSASSYEQYF
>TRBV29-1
CSVEGPDRSIQYF
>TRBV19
CASSPEGQTPNYGYTF
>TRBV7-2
CASSLVGQGGKTQYF
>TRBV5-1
CASTHGQGGLNEQFF
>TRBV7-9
CASSLAGSLAPEAFF
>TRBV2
CASSEGRDEQFF
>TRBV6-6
CASAPWTGSTDTQYF
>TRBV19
CASSYREQETQYF
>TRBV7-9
CSSSNRQGKETEAFF
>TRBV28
CASSPGQGRPYSNQPQHF
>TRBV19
CASTRGQGRTNYGYTF
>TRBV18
CASSPKRALTEAFF
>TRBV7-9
CASRGFGQGSETQYF
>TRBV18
CASSPEDRAAYEQYF
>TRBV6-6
CASALAGGPYNEQFF
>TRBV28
CASSRRGSHTEAFF
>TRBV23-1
CASLRRHHGLAGLNEQFF
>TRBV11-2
CASSSTGWADTQYF
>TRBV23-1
CASSQGGQGNTEAFF
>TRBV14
CASSRGDSGNTIYF
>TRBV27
CASSFGGTSTDTQYF
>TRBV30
CAWGDRTGAYEQYF
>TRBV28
CASAIGHGQTQYF
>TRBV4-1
CASSQERQGVGYTF
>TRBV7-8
CASSSGGQWPQHF